The T cell receptor beta chain described here comes from a study of blood T cell repertoires in COVID-19. As handled by the study authors: For nucleated cells, counts were estimated from reference gene primer amplification. The table came from immunoSEQ multiplex PCR; TCRdb's copy has only in-frame clones and leaves some out. For V, J and clone size, that table is used; D and trimming come from the DNA. The sample includes 400,000 to 450,000 clones, 90% of them seen just once. Trimming took 4 bases from V and 10 from J; bases not matched to a gene: 12. CDR3 length: 15 amino acids. Germline lookup yields CDR1 LGHDT and CDR2 YNNKEL (reference sequence).

The chain couples TRBV3-1 (or the pseudogene TRBV3-2) to TRBJ2-1; 8 bases align to TRBD2. This receptor was obtained from a man younger than 35 who had recovered from COVID-19. The sequenced material came from PBMCs or T cells enriched from blood (not recorded which). The CDR3 reads CASSPRGLAGREQFF. CDR3 nucleotides: TGTGCCAGCAGCCCGCGAGGACTAGCCGGGAGGGAGCAGTTCTTC.